The next 3 T cell receptor beta chains were all read from a single sample in a study of blood T cell repertoires in COVID-19. This table comes from immunoSEQ multiplex PCR, and its TCRdb copy is limited to in-frame clones, with some not included. The sample has approximately 250,000 clones, approximately 88% seen once. Sequencing used PBMCs or T cells enriched from blood (not recorded which). All receptors come from a middle-aged woman with acute COVID-19.

This chain joins TRBV10-2 and TRBJ1-1; 7 bases line up with TRBD1. The ends lost 8 bases at V and 1 base at J; junction bases unmatched: 7. The CDR3 consists of 14 residues. CDR1 WSHSY and CDR2 SAAADI come from the germline V gene. The CDR3 loop is CASSLRDRNTEAFF. The CDR3 DNA follows: TGCGCCAGCTCCCTCCGGGACAGGAACACTGAAGCTTTCTTT.

The V gene is TRBV19, the J gene TRBJ2-3; TRBD2 is a possible D gene (6 bases). CDR1 is LNHDA and CDR2 is SQIVND in the germline V gene (reference sequence). CDR3 size: 18 residues. The germline V and J ends were trimmed by 2 bases and 2 bases, with 20 bases remaining between them. The CDR3 DNA sequence: TGTGCCAGTAGTATATTCTCGACGCGTCTAGCGTTCACAGATACGCAGTATTTT. It yields the protein CASSIFSTRLAFTDTQYF. The full variable domain, in which reference TRBV19 and TRBJ2-3 provide the parts outside the CDR3, is DGGITQSPKYLFRKEGQNVTLSCEQNLNHDAMYWYRQDPGQGLRLIYYSQIVNDFQKGDIAEGYSVSREKKESFPLTVTSAQKNPTAFYLCASSIFSTRLAFTDTQYFGPGTRLTVL.

The chain recombines TRBV28 with TRBJ2-5, with 10 bases lining up with TRBD2. This CDR3 region has 17 residues. Trimming at V came to 1 base and at J to 5 bases, leaving 10 bases not matched to a gene. The germline V gene encodes CDR1 MDHEN and CDR2 SYDVKM. The CDR3 region is CASSLLPSGSVGETQYF. The CDR3 DNA is TGTGCCAGCAGTTTATTGCCTAGCGGGAGCGTGGGTGAGACCCAGTACTTC.